These T cell receptor beta chains were read from a single sample in a study of PD-1 blockade in mismatch repair-deficient tumors. Sequencing used immunoSEQ multiplex PCR; TCRdb keeps in-frame clones, though not all of them. The sample includes 30,000 to 45,000 clones, 65% to 85% of them seen just once. The source was PBMCs, collected 38 to 40 weeks after starting pembrolizumab. These receptors originate from an adult with mismatch repair-deficient cancer. The CDR3 runs from the conserved cysteine through the conserved F or W. The D gene is left open where the match is weak.

D | J | V | CDR3
TRBD2 | TRBJ2-7 | TRBV6-5 | CASYSGRFSYEQYF
TRBD1 | TRBJ2-7 | TRBV28 | CASSSIQGLGYEQYF
. | TRBJ2-7 | TRBV19 | CASSPAGSYEQYF
TRBD1 | TRBJ1-3 | TRBV10-3 | CAISDGTGGLGNTIYF
. | TRBJ1-6 | TRBV10-3 | CAISESSSRAYNSPLHF
TRBD1 | TRBJ2-1 | TRBV6-1 | CASSESGGQGGKDEQFF
. | TRBJ1-5 | TRBV27 | CASSLSPGQIADPHQPQHF
. | TRBJ2-1 | TRBV28 | CASSRGIYNEQFF
. | TRBJ2-5 | TRBV11-2 | CASSLSLETQYF
TRBD2 | TRBJ2-7 | TRBV19 | CASRSGGRAAEQYF
TRBD1 | TRBJ2-6 | TRBV5-1 | CASSLRTGGTGANVLTF
. | TRBJ2-1 | TRBV5-6 | CASSLLSLSYNEQFF
. | TRBJ2-5 | TRBV5-1 | CASRGDQETQYF
. | TRBJ2-1 | TRBV10-1 | CASSVGRGSYNEQFF
. | TRBJ1-6 | TRBV6-5 | CASTSGGRKNSPLHF
TRBD1 | TRBJ1-2 | TRBV7-9 | CASSSGQGRYGYTF
TRBD1 | TRBJ2-7 | TRBV5-4 | CASSLDRGLGEQYF
. | TRBJ2-5 | TRBV7-8 | CASSLGWTQETQYF
TRBD2 | TRBJ2-1 | TRBV5-1 | CASRILAGGDEQFF
. | TRBJ2-3 | TRBV11-3 | CASSSTGLRSTDTQYF
. | TRBJ1-5 | TRBV7-6 | CASSLALAESNQPQHF
TRBD1 | TRBJ1-2 | TRBV14 | CASSQGQGYGYTF
. | TRBJ2-5 | TRBV7-8 | CASSPTRVQETQYF
. | TRBJ1-1 | TRBV19 | CASSMQGNTEAFF
. | TRBJ2-3 | TRBV18 | CASSPPPYGLTDTQYF